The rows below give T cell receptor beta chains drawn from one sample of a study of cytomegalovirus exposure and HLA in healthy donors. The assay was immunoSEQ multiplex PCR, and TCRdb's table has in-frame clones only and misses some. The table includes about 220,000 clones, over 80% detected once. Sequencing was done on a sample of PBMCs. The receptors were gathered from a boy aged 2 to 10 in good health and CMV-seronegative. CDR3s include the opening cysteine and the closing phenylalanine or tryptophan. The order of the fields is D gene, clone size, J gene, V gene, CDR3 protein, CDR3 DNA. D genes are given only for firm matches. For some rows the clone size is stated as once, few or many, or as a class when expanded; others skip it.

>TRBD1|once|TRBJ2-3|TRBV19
CASSMQQGVDTQYF
TGTGCCAGTAGTATGCAGCAGGGGGTAGATACGCAGTATTTT
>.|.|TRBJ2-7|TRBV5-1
CASRETRAYEQYF
TGCGCCAGCAGGGAGACTAGGGCCTACGAGCAGTACTTC
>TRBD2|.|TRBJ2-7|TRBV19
CASSIGLASYEQYF
TGTGCCAGTAGTATAGGACTAGCCTCCTACGAGCAGTACTTC
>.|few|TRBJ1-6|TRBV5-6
CASSRKQARSPLHF
TGTGCCAGCAGCCGCAAACAGGCCCGATCACCCCTCCACTTT
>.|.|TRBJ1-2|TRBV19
CASSIDLGPGPRGYTF
TGTGCCAGTAGTATAGATCTGGGTCCAGGCCCCCGTGGCTACACCTTC
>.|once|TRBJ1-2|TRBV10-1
CASSPDSVGGYTF
TGCGCCAGCAGCCCCGACAGTGTTGGTGGCTACACCTTC
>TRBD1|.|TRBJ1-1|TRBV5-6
CASSPMTGGNTEAFF
TGTGCCAGCAGCCCCATGACAGGGGGGAACACTGAAGCTTTCTTT
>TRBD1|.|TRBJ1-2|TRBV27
CASRRQGAIYGYTF
TGTGCCAGCAGAAGACAGGGGGCTATCTATGGCTACACCTTC
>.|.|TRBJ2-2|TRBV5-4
CASSSLLSPGELFF
TGTGCCAGCAGCTCTCTTTTAAGCCCCGGGGAGCTGTTTTTT
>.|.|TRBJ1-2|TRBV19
CASSIGQWGYTF
TGTGCCAGTAGTATAGGACAGTGGGGCTACACCTTC
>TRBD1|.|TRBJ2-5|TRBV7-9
CASSLRDSPWETQYF
TGTGCCAGCAGTCTCAGGGACAGCCCTTGGGAGACCCAGTACTTC
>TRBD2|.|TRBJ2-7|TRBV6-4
CASIPSAGVTNEQYF
TGTGCCAGCATCCCATCAGCGGGAGTAACGAACGAGCAGTACTTC
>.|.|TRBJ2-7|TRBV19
CASSISDSSYEQYF
TGTGCCAGTAGTATTTCGGACAGCTCCTACGAGCAGTACTTC
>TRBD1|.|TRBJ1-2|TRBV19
CASTLGTGWSGYTF
TGTGCCAGTACCTTAGGGACAGGGTGGAGTGGCTACACCTTC
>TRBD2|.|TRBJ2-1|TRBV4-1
CASSLPGLADEQFF
TGCGCCAGCAGCCTCCCGGGACTAGCGGACGAGCAGTTCTTC
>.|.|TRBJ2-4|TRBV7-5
CARSVCRDSGDIQYF
TGTGCCAGAAGCGTGTGCCGGGACTCCGGGGACATTCAGTACTTC
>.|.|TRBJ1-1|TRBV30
CAWSAGPVGRTEAFF
TGTGCCTGGAGCGCAGGTCCCGTCGGCCGCACTGAAGCTTTCTTT
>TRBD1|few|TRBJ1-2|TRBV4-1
CASSQVGTGLHGYTF
TGCGCCAGCAGCCAAGTCGGGACAGGGCTTCATGGCTACACCTTC
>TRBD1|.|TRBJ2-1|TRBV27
CASSSDRLNEQFF
TGTGCCAGCAGTTCGGACAGGTTGAATGAGCAGTTCTTC
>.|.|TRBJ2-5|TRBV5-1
CASSYRWGSQETQYF
TGCGCCAGCAGCTACAGGTGGGGATCCCAAGAGACCCAGTACTTC
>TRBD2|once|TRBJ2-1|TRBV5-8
CASSLGTSGRNDEQFF
TGTGCCAGCAGCTTGGGGACTAGCGGGAGAAACGATGAGCAGTTCTTC
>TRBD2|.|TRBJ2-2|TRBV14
CASRTSGNTGELFF
TGTGCCAGCCGGACTAGCGGTAACACCGGGGAGCTGTTTTTT
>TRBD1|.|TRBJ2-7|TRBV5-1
CASSLGDRAEQYF
TGCGCCAGCAGCTTGGGGGACAGGGCCGAGCAGTACTTC
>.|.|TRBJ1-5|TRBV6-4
CASSSRGNQPQHF
TGTGCCAGCAGCAGCAGGGGTAACCAGCCCCAGCATTTT
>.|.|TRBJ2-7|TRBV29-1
CSALRQSPPYEQYF
TGCAGCGCACTAAGACAGAGCCCACCCTACGAGCAGTACTTC
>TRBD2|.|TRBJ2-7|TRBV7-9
CASSPRTSGNEQYF
TGTGCCAGCAGCCCGCGGACTAGCGGGAACGAGCAGTACTTC
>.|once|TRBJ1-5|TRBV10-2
CASSDRASNQPQHF
TGCGCCAGCAGTGACAGGGCGAGCAATCAGCCCCAGCATTTT
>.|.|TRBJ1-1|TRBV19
CASTISTRGNTEAFF
TGTGCCAGTACCATAAGCACCAGGGGCAACACTGAAGCTTTCTTT
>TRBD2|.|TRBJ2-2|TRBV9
CASSVADQRGTGELFF
TGTGCCAGCAGCGTAGCTGACCAGCGGGGAACCGGGGAGCTGTTTTTT
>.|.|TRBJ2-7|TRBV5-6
CASSRSRGLGEQYF
TGTGCCAGCAGCCGAAGTCGCGGTTTGGGCGAGCAGTACTTC
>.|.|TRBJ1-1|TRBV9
CASSVNPSEAFF
TGTGCCAGCAGCGTAAATCCGAGTGAAGCTTTCTTT
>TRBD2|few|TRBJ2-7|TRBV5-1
CASSLVLTSGTTYEQYF
TGCGCCAGCAGCTTGGTACTGACTAGCGGGACAACCTACGAGCAGTACTTC
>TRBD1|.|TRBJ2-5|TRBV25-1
CASSPPGTGEETQYF
TGTGCCAGCAGTCCACCCGGGACAGGGGAGGAGACCCAGTACTTC
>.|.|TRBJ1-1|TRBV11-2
CASSLGLPGEAFF
TGTGCCAGCAGCTTAGGCCTCCCAGGCGAAGCTTTCTTT
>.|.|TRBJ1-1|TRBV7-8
CASSLEAGRGTEAFF
TGTGCCAGCAGCTTAGAGGCGGGGCGGGGGACTGAAGCTTTCTTT
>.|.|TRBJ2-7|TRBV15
CATSRDGGSWDEQYF
TGTGCCACCAGCAGAGATGGGGGGTCGTGGGACGAGCAGTACTTC
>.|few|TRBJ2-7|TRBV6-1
CASSEPQEQYF
TGTGCCAGCAGTGAACCGCAGGAGCAGTACTTC
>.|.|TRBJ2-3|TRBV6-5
CASSYGGKSTDTQYF
TGTGCCAGCAGTTACGGCGGGAAGAGCACAGATACGCAGTATTTT
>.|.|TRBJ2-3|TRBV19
CASSISGGRGGTDTQYF
TGTGCCAGTAGTATATCGGGCGGCAGGGGAGGCACAGATACGCAGTATTTT
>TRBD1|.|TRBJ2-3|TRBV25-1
CASSGWTGGADTQYF
TGTGCCAGCAGTGGATGGACAGGGGGCGCAGATACGCAGTATTTT
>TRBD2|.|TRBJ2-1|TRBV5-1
CASRLTSGGVGNEQFF
TGCGCCAGCAGATTGACTAGCGGGGGGGTCGGCAATGAGCAGTTCTTC
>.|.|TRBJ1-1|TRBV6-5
CASSYPDRNTEAFF
TGTGCCAGCAGTTACCCCGACAGGAACACTGAAGCTTTCTTT
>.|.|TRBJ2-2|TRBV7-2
CASSLEAGRNTGELFF
TGTGCCAGCAGCTTAGAGGCGGGGAGGAACACCGGGGAGCTGTTTTTT
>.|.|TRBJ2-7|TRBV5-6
CASSLGVNEQYF
TGTGCCAGCAGCTTAGGGGTCAACGAGCAGTACTTC
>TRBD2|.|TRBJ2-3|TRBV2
CASSVASGTTDTQYF
TGTGCCAGCAGTGTGGCTAGCGGGACCACAGATACGCAGTATTTT
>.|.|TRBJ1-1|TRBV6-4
CASRTEMNTEAFF
TGTGCCAGCAGGACAGAGATGAACACTGAAGCTTTCTTT
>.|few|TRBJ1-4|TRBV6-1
CASTPTAAEKLFF
TGTGCCAGCACCCCGACGGCGGCAGAAAAACTGTTTTTT
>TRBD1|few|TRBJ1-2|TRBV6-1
CASRATGGYGYTF
TGTGCCAGCAGAGCGACAGGGGGCTATGGCTACACCTTC
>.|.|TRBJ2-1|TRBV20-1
CSASRASEQFF
TGCAGTGCCAGCAGGGCGTCAGAGCAGTTCTTC
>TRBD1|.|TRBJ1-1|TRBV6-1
CASIRDRGSEAFF
TGTGCCAGCATTAGAGACAGGGGATCTGAAGCTTTCTTT
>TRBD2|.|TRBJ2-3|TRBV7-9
CASSLGGADTQYF
TGTGCCAGCTCACTCGGGGGGGCCGATACGCAGTATTTT
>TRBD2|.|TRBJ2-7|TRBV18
CASSPYSGRAYEQYF
TGTGCCAGCTCACCATACAGCGGGAGGGCATACGAGCAGTACTTC
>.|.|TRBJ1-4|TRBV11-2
CASSLVGGLREKLFF
TGTGCCAGCAGCTTAGTTGGGGGCCTGAGGGAAAAACTGTTTTTT